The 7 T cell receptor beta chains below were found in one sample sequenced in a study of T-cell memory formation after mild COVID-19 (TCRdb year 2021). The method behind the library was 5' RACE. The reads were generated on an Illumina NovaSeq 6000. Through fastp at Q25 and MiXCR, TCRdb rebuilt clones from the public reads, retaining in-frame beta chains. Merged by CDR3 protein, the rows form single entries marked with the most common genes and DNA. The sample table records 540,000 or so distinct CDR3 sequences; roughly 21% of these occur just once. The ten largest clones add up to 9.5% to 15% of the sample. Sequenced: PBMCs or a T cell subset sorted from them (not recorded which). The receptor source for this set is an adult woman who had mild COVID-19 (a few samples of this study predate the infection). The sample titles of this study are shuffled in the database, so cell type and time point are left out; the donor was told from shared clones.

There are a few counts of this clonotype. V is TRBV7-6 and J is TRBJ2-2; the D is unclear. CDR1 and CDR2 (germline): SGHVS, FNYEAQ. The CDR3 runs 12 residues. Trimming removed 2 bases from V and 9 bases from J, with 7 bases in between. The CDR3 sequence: CASSLTDRELFF. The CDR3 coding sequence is TGTGCCAGCAGCTTAACTGACCGGGAGCTGTTTTTT.

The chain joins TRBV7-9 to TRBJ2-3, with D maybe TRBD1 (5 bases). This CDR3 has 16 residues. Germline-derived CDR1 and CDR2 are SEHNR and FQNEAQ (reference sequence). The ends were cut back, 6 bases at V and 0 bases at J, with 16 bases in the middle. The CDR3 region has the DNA TGTGCCAGCAGAATTGGGGCCAGGGATAGCACAGATACGCAGTATTTT. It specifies CASRIGARDSTDTQYF.

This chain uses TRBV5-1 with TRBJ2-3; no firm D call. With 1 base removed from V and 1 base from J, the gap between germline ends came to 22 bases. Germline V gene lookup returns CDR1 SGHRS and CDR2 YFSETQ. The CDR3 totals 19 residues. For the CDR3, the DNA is TGCGCCAGCAGCTTGTGGAGAGGAAGGAGATCCGATGGCACAGATACGCAGTATTTT. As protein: CASSLWRGRRSDGTDTQYF. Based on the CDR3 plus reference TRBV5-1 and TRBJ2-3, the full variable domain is KAGVTQTPRYLIKTRGQQVTLSCSPISGHRSVSWYQQTPGQGLQFLFEYFSETQRNKGNFPGRFSGRQFSNSRSEMNVSTLELGDSALYLCASSLWRGRRSDGTDTQYFGPGTRLTVL.

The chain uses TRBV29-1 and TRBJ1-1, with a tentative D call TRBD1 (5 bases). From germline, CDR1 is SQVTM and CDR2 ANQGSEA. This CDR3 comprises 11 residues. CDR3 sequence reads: CRVGQNTEAFF. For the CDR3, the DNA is TGCAGAGTGGGGCAGAACACTGAAGCTTTCTTT.

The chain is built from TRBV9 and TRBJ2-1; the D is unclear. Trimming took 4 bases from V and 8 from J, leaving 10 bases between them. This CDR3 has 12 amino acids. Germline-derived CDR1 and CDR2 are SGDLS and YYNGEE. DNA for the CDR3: TGTGCCAGCAGCCCCGGATTGGATGAGCAGTTCTTC. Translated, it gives CASSPGLDEQFF. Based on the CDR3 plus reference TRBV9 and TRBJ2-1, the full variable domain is DSGVTQTPKHLITATGQRVTLRCSPRSGDLSVYWYQQSLDQGLQFLIQYYNGEERAKGNILERFSAQQFPDLHSELNLSSLELGDSALYFCASSPGLDEQFFGPGTRLTVL.

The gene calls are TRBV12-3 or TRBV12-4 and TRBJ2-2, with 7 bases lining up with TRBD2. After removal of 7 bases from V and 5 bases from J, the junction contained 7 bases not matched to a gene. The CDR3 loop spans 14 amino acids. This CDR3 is CASITLGGTGELFF. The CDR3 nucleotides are TGTGCCAGCATCACCCTGGGAGGGACCGGGGAGCTGTTTTTT.

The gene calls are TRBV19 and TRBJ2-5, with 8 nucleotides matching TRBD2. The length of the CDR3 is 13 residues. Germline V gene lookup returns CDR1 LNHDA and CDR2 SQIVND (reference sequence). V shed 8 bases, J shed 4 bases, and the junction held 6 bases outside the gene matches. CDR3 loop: CASLGLEGETQYF. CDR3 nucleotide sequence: TGTGCCAGTCTGGGACTAGAGGGAGAGACCCAGTACTTC.